This is a list of T cell receptor beta chains from one sample in a study of metastatic and nonmetastatic thyroid tumors. TCRdb reanalyzed the PCR reads with MiXCR. The table has a few thousand clones, roughly a third seen once. The material sequenced was adjacent normal tissue. Receptors were obtained from a female donor with papillary thyroid cancer or a benign thyroid nodule (not recorded which). Some clones in this sample may be carry-over from other donors' samples. The conserved cysteine and the conserved F or W are not part of the CDR3 here. Each record gives: clone size, J gene, V gene, CDR3 protein. Rows give clone size only sometimes, using once, few, many, or a class for an expanded clone.

abundance: few
j_gene: TRBJ2-6
v_gene: TRBV28
CDR3aa: ASSNRGQLSGANVLT

abundance: -
j_gene: TRBJ2-5
v_gene: TRBV11-2
CDR3aa: ASSWDAQETQY

abundance: -
j_gene: TRBJ2-3
v_gene: TRBV11-2
CDR3aa: ASSPGEGREVYSDTQY

abundance: -
j_gene: TRBJ2-1
v_gene: TRBV6-5
CDR3aa: ASSQRPNEQF

abundance: few
j_gene: TRBJ2-7
v_gene: TRBV24-1
CDR3aa: ATNRPRYEQY

abundance: large
j_gene: TRBJ1-2
v_gene: TRBV6-1
CDR3aa: ASSPIIDRANYGYT

abundance: -
j_gene: TRBJ2-3
v_gene: TRBV19
CDR3aa: ASSEWDTDTQY

abundance: medium-sized
j_gene: TRBJ1-3
v_gene: TRBV5-1
CDR3aa: ASSQYGTGFSGNTIY

abundance: few
j_gene: TRBJ1-1
v_gene: TRBV2
CDR3aa: ASNYVTSTEAF

abundance: once
j_gene: TRBJ1-2
v_gene: TRBV30
CDR3aa: SWSVTGGGGYT

abundance: medium-sized
j_gene: TRBJ2-7
v_gene: TRBV18
CDR3aa: ASSRTSGSPYEQY

abundance: -
j_gene: TRBJ2-1
v_gene: TRBV11-1
CDR3aa: ASSYRTGEPYTYNEQF

abundance: -
j_gene: TRBJ2-3
v_gene: TRBV7-3
CDR3aa: ASSLHPSTDTQY

abundance: -
j_gene: TRBJ1-2
v_gene: TRBV28
CDR3aa: ASSFGMGVGGYT

abundance: few
j_gene: TRBJ2-7
v_gene: TRBV6-5
CDR3aa: ASSYGTMYEQY

abundance: few
j_gene: TRBJ1-2
v_gene: TRBV5-1
CDR3aa: ASSFQGLEGYT

abundance: few
j_gene: TRBJ2-3
v_gene: TRBV27
CDR3aa: ASSLGDTQY